The entry below describes one T cell receptor beta chain. What it recognizes is unknown. Treatment in this sample: 19 received Ad26.COV2.S at low or high dose, single or two shots; about 5 received placebo; per-sample allocation not given. Collection of samples fell on day 63 after the first vaccine or placebo injection. These data come from a study of Ad26.COV2.S vaccination and SARS-CoV-2 variants. Across the study: Into the muscle, Ad26.COV2.S was dosed once or twice, 56 days apart. Study conclusions and caveats: Whether participants received vaccine or placebo, their non-spike TCR breadth was similar.

CDR1 is MGHRA, CDR2 YSYEKL, per germline. This CDR3 comprises 16 residues. Trimming removed 4 bases from V and 6 bases from J; junction bases left unmatched: 9. Assay used: immunoSEQ multiplex PCR; TCRdb lists only in-frame clones, some missing. The sample contains about 450,000 clones, about 88% of which appear only once. The sequence derives from a person aged 18-65 years who received the Ad26.COV2.S COVID-19 vaccine or a placebo. The sequenced sample was peripheral blood, obtained in a trial of Ad26.COV2.S vaccine versus placebo. The chain is built from TRBV4-1 and TRBJ2-4, with TRBD1 identical over 10 bases. CDR3 loop: CASSRGTGALGNIQYF. CDR3 sequence (DNA): TGCGCCAGCAGCCGGGGGACAGGGGCCCTCGGAAACATTCAGTACTTC.